Sequencing of this T cell receptor beta chain was carried out in a study of T cell repertoires in aging, cancer and after chemotherapy. As for the study in general: Healthy donor repertoires were recorded over several months to years and showed clear clonal overlap.

This clonotype was detected only a few times. Its antigen is unidentified. TCR beta rearrangements were amplified from peripheral blood genomic DNA. The CDR3 loop spans 15 amino acids. The germline V and J ends were trimmed by 1 base and 6 bases, with 13 bases remaining between them. Germline V CDR1 and CDR2: SEHNR, FQNEAQ (reference sequence). Study outcomes and limitations: Median generation probability rose over the chemotherapy interval in each cancer cohort, suggesting rebound thymic output. Compared with age-matched healthy donors, untreated hematological or solid cancer patients showed higher blood TCR clonality. In cancer patients, declining TCR diversity with age involved lost richness and lost evenness.

A mixed TRB-A/B primer pool amplified rearranged TRB by multiplex touch-down PCR. TCRdb reprocessed the multiplex PCR reads via MiXCR and lists one record per CDR3 protein. Among about 9,800 distinct CDR3 sequences, roughly two fifths were seen once, and the ten largest hold approximately 9.9%. The sequenced material came from blood. The V and J genes are TRBV7-9 and TRBJ2-1; D possibly matches TRBD1 or TRBD2 (5 bases each). The source of this sequence is a human donor in good health. The CDR3 DNA reads as TGTGCCAGCAGCTTAGTAGGGACCCAGGCCAATGAGCAGTTCTTC. Translated: CASSLVGTQANEQFF.